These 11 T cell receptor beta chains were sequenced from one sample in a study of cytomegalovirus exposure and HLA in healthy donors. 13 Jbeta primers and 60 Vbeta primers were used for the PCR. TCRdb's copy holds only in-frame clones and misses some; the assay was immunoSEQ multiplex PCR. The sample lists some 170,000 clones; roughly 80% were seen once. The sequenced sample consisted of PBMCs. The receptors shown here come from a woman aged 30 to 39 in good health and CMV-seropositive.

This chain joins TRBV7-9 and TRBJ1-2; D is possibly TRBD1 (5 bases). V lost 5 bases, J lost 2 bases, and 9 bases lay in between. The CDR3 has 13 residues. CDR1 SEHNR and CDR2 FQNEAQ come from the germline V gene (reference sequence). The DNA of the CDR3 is TGTGCCAGCAGCCGCAGGGAAAACTATGGCTACACCTTC. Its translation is CASSRRENYGYTF.

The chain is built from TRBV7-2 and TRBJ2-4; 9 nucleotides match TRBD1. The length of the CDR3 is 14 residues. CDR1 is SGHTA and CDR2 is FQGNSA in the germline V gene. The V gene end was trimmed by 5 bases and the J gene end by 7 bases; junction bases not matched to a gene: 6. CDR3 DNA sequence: TGTGCCAGCAGCCAAGGGACAGGGAGGAACATTCAGTACTTC. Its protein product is CASSQGTGRNIQYF.

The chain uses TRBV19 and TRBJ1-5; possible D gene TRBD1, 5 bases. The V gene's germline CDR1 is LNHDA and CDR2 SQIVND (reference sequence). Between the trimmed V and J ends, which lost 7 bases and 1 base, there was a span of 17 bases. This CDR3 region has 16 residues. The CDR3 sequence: CASTNIGGISNQPQHF. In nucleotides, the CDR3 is TGTGCCAGTACTAATATTGGGGGGATAAGCAATCAGCCCCAGCATTTT.

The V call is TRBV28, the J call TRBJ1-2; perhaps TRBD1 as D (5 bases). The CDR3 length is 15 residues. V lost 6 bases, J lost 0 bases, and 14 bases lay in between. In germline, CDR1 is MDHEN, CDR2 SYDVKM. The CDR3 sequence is CASSSQGVTNYGYTF. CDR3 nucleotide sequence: TGTGCCAGCAGCAGTCAAGGGGTGACTAACTATGGCTACACCTTC.

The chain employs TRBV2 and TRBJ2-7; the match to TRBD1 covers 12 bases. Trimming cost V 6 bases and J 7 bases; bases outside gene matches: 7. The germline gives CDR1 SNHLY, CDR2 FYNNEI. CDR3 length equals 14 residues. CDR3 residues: CASSQGQGAQEQYF. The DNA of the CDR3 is TGTGCCAGCAGCCAGGGACAGGGGGCGCAGGAGCAGTACTTC.

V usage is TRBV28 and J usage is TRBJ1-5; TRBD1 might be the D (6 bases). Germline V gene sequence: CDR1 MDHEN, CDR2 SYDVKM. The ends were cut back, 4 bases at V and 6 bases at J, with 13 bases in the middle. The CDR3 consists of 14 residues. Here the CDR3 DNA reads TGTGCCAGCAGTTCGGACAGACTCGCTCAGCCCCAGCATTTT. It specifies CASSSDRLAQPQHF.

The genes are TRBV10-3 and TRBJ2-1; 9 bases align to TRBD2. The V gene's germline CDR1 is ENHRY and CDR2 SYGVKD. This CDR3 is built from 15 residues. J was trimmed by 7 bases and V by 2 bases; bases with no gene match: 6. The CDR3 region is CAISEAGGPRNEQFF. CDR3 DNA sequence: TGTGCCATCAGTGAGGCGGGGGGGCCCCGGAATGAGCAGTTCTTC.

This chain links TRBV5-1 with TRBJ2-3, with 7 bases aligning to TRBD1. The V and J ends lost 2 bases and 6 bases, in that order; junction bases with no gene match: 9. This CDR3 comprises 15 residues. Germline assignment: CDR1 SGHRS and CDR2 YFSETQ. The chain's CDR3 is CASSFGWVQGDTQYF. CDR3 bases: TGCGCCAGCAGCTTTGGCTGGGTACAGGGGGATACGCAGTATTTT.

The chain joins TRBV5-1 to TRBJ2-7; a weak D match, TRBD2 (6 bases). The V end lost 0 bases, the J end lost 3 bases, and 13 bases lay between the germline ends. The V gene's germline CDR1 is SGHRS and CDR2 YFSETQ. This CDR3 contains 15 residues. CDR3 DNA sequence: TGCGCCAGCAGCTTGGGACGGGGGATCGGCTACGAGCAGTACTTC. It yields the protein CASSLGRGIGYEQYF.

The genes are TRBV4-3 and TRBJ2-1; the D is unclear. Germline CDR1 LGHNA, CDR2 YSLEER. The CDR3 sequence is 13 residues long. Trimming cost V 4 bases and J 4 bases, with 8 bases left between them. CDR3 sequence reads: CASSPYEYNEQFF. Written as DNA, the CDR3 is TGCGCCAGCAGCCCCTACGAGTACAATGAGCAGTTCTTC.

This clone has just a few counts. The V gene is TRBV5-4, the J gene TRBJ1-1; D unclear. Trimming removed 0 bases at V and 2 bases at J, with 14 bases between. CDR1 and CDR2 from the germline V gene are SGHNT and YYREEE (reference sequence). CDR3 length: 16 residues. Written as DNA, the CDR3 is TGTGCCAGCAGCTTGGGATCGACAAGACAAAACACTGAAGCTTTCTTT. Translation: CASSLGSTRQNTEAFF.